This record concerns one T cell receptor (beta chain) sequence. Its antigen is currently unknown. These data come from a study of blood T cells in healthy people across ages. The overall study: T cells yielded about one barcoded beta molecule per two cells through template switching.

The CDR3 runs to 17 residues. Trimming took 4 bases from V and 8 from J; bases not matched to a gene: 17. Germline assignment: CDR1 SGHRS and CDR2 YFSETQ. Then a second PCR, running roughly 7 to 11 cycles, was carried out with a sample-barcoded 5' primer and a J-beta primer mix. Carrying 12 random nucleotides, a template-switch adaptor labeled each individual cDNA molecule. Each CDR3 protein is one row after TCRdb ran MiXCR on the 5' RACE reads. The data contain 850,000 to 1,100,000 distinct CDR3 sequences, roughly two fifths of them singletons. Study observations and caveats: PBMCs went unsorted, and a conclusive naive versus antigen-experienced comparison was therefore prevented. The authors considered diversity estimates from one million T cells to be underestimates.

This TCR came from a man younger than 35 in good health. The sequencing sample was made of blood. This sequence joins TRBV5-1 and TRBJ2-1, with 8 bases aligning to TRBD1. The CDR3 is CASSPGQGDSRGDEQFF. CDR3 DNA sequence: TGCGCCAGCAGCCCTGGACAGGGAGATTCCCGTGGGGATGAGCAGTTCTTC. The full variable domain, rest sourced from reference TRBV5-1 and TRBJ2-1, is KAGVTQTPRYLIKTRGQQVTLSCSPISGHRSVSWYQQTPGQGLQFLFEYFSETQRNKGNFPGRFSGRQFSNSRSEMNVSTLELGDSALYLCASSPGQGDSRGDEQFFGPGTRLTVL.